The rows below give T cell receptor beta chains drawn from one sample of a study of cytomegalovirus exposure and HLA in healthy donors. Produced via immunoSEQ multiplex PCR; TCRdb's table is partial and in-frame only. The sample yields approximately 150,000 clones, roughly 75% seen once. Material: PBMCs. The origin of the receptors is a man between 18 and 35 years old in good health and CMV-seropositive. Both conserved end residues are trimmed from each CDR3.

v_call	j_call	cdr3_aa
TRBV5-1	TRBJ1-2	ASSLVGDYGYT
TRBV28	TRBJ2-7	ASSPPGQVAYEQY
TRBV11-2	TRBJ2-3	ASSHSGRARDTQY
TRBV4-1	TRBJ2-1	ASSQHVNLDGVSDEQF
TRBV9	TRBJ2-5	ASSVVVGNQETQY
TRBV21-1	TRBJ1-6	ASSKGIRGNSPLH
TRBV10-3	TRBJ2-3	AISQTSGSTQY
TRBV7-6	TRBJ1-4	AKTKREKLF
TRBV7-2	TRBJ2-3	ASSLAGGHRGTDTQY
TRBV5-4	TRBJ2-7	ASSLPRVGGGRDEQY
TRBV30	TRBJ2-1	AWSVLSFGLAGAWEQF
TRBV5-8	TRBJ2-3	ASSLDRDKYYTDTQY
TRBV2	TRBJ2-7	ASSVEREYEQY
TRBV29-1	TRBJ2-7	SDQSGTTGF
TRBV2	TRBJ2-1	ASNSAGTRFYSNEQF
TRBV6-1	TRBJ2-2	ASSTGYAGELF
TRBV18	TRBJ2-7	ASSPPDRGRHEQY
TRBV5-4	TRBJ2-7	ASSHGTRGERPSDNYEQY
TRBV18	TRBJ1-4	ASSPERAANEKLF
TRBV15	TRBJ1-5	ATSSLANQPQH
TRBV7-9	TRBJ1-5	ASSYGRGSNQPQH
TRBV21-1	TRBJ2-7	ASSSRTSLEQY
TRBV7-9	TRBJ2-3	ASSSLADPSTDTQY
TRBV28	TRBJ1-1	ATTQISEAF
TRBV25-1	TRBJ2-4	ASSDTGGVKNIQY
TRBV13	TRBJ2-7	ASSSGSQYEQY
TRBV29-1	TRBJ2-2	SAGTAVTGELF
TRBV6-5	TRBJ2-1	ASSYTGVLYNEQF
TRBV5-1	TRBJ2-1	ASSLAGDSYNEQF
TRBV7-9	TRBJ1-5	ASSLEGQGNQPQH
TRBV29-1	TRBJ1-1	SVGTGNTEAF
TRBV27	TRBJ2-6	ASNKTGGAGANVLT
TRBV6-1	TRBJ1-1	ASSEGENTEAF
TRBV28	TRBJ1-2	ASIEAGVYGYT
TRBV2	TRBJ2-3	ASSEKDTVTQY
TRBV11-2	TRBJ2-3	ASSGSQREWGTDTQY
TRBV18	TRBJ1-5	ASSLYSNQPQH
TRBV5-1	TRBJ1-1	ASSLGPNTEAF
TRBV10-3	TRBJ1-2	AISESTGNYGYT
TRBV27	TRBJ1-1	ASSSTGGLREAF
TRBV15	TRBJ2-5	ATSRDSARPLGETQY
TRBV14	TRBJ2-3	ASSPERDTQY
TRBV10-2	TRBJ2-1	ASSAEGNYNEQF
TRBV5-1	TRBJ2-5	ASSLGAGRETQY